The 18 T cell receptor beta chains presented below share a single source sample, sequenced in a study of siplizumab effects on memory and regulatory T cells. Assay: immunoSEQ multiplex PCR; the TCRdb copy retains only in-frame clones and omits some. The sample records some 100,000 clones, about 92% being singletons. The specimen was Tregs sorted from blood. The receptors derive from a human donor in good health.

The gene calls are TRBV4-1 and TRBJ2-1; 11 bases align to TRBD2. This CDR3 is built from 18 residues. Germline CDR1 MGHRA, CDR2 YSYEKL. V shed 2 bases and J 0 bases; nucleotides not matched to a gene: 6. The chain's CDR3 is CASSQRRGTSGSYNEQFF. In DNA form, the CDR3 reads TGCGCCAGCAGCCAACGCCGGGGGACTAGCGGCTCCTACAATGAGCAGTTCTTC.

The chain is built from TRBV2 and TRBJ1-1; 8 nucleotides match TRBD1. CDR1 and CDR2 (germline): SNHLY, FYNNEI. The CDR3 contains 13 residues. J lost 4 bases, V lost 4 bases, and 2 bases had no gene match. The CDR3 bases are TGTGCCAGCAGTGTAACAGGGGGCACTGAAGCTTTCTTT. Translating gives CASSVTGGTEAFF.

The CDR3 region is CASRGWTYNEQFF. CDR3 bases: TGTGCCAGCAGGGGTTGGACCTACAATGAGCAGTTCTTC. V and J are TRBV5-5 and TRBJ2-1; D is unclear. Per the germline V gene, CDR1 is SGHKS and CDR2 is YYEKEE (reference sequence). This CDR3 has 13 residues. Between the trimmed V and J ends, which lost 5 bases and 2 bases, there was a span of 8 bases.

The rearrangement links TRBV10-3 to TRBJ1-5; D not certain. The CDR3 totals 14 residues. The germline V gene has CDR1 ENHRY and CDR2 SYGVKD. The germline V and J ends were trimmed by 0 bases and 3 bases, with 6 bases remaining between them. CDR3 nucleotides: TGTGCCATCAGTGAGTCGGGCACCAATCAGCCCCAGCATTTT. Translated, it gives CAISESGTNQPQHF.

V usage is TRBV19 and J usage is TRBJ2-3, with 8 bases aligning to TRBD2. Germline lookup yields CDR1 LNHDA and CDR2 SQIVND (reference sequence). Trimming at V came to 4 bases and at J to 5 bases, leaving 5 bases not matched to a gene. The length of the CDR3 is 14 residues. CDR3 region: CASSNPLAVDTQYF. CDR3 DNA sequence: TGTGCCAGTAGTAACCCACTAGCGGTAGATACGCAGTATTTT.

This clone was picked up a small number of times. V and J are TRBV18 and TRBJ1-1; D gene uncertain. This CDR3 has 14 residues. V dropped 1 base and J dropped 1 base, with 7 bases sitting between them. Germline V CDR1 and CDR2: KGHSH, LQKENI. The CDR3 here is CASSPRLSNTEAFF. The CDR3 region has the DNA TGTGCCAGCTCACCACGGCTTTCGAACACTGAAGCTTTCTTT.

In DNA, the CDR3 is TGTGCCAGCAGCAAAGCAGGGGATCAGGGCTACGAGCAGTACTTC. Its protein is CASSKAGDQGYEQYF. The gene calls are TRBV21-1 and TRBJ2-5; the DNA was not compared with TRBD1, the D call given in the table. The end of the DNA fits TRBJ2-7 better, so the J call may be wrong. TRBV21-1 is termed a pseudogene. This CDR3 has 15 residues.

The V and J genes are TRBV28 and TRBJ2-3; the match to TRBD2 covers 8 bases. Germline CDR1 MDHEN, CDR2 SYDVKM. The CDR3 sequence is 15 residues long. Unmatched junction bases numbered 8, after V lost 6 bases and J lost 3 bases. The CDR3 is CASSLSGRGTDTQYF. The CDR3 coding sequence is TGTGCCAGCAGCTTAAGCGGGAGAGGGACAGATACGCAGTATTTT.

The rearrangement joins TRBV7-2 to TRBJ1-3; D uncertain. This CDR3 has 16 residues. CDR1 is SGHTA, CDR2 FQGNSA, per germline. V shed 1 base and J shed 4 bases, with 14 bases lying between them. The CDR3 nucleotides are TGTGCCAGCAGCTTAGGTGTCCCTGCCTTCGGAAACACCATATATTTT. It codes for CASSLGVPAFGNTIYF.

The chain uses TRBV18 and TRBJ1-5, with a weak D call TRBD1 (6 bases). This CDR3 has 14 amino acids. Per the germline V gene, CDR1 is KGHSH and CDR2 is LQKENI. V lost 3 bases and J lost 5, with 11 bases in between. The CDR3 loop reads CASSPSGGHQPQHF. The CDR3, as DNA: TGTGCCAGCTCACCTTCGGGGGGCCATCAGCCCCAGCATTTT. The whole variable domain, remainder taken from reference TRBV18 and TRBJ1-5, is NAGVMQNPRHLVRRRGQEARLRCSPMKGHSHVYWYRQLPEEGLKFMVYLQKENIIDESGMPKERFSAEFPKEGPSILRIQQVVRGDSAAYFCASSPSGGHQPQHFGDGTRLSIL.

On this clone: The same CDR3 is also encoded by other DNA sequences in this sample. The genes are TRBV5-6 and TRBJ2-7; D not certain. The ends were cut back, 4 bases at V and 2 bases at J, with 4 bases in the middle. Germline CDR1 reads SGHDT; CDR2 reads YYEEEE. CDR3 size: 11 residues. The CDR3 reads CASSRTYEQYF. The CDR3 nucleotides read TGTGCCAGCAGCCGCACCTACGAGCAGTACTTC.

V is TRBV10-3 and J is TRBJ2-3; the match to TRBD2 covers 12 bases. The germline gives CDR1 ENHRY, CDR2 SYGVKD. The CDR3 is 17 amino acids. V dropped 4 bases and J dropped 4; count of bases not matched to a gene: 9. As DNA, the CDR3 is TGTGCCATCAGTGGGGCTAGCGGGAGGGGGCGGGCAGATACGCAGTATTTT. Its translation is CAISGASGRGRADTQYF.

This chain links TRBV5-7 with TRBJ2-5; D is perhaps TRBD1 (5 bases). TRBV5-7 is reported as an ORF; its role is uncertain. The CDR3 spans 14 residues. V was clipped by 1 base and J by 3 bases, with 10 bases between them. The CDR3 loop reads CASSLRQLEETQYF. In DNA, the CDR3 is TGTGCCAGCAGCTTGAGACAGCTCGAAGAGACCCAGTACTTC.

The rearrangement links TRBV2 to TRBJ2-1; D is undetermined. CDR3 length equals 13 residues. Germline V gene data show CDR1 as SNHLY and CDR2 as FYNNEI. The ends were cut back, 6 bases at V and 7 bases at J, with 13 bases in the middle. The CDR3 is CASSGTTRNEQFF. The CDR3 coding sequence is TGTGCCAGCAGCGGCACGACTCGGAATGAGCAGTTCTTC.

The rearrangement joins TRBV9 to TRBJ2-1; 10 bases align to TRBD2. The germline V gene encodes CDR1 SGDLS and CDR2 YYNGEE. The CDR3 length is 16 residues. V gave up 4 bases and J gave up 2 bases; unmatched junction bases: 6. CDR3 DNA sequence: TGTGCCAGCAGCTCCAGCGGGAGGGGGACCTACAATGAGCAGTTCTTC. Translated: CASSSSGRGTYNEQFF.

The chain is built from TRBV28 and TRBJ2-3; possibly TRBD1 for D (6 bases). In germline, CDR1 is MDHEN, CDR2 SYDVKM. V was pared by 6 bases and J by 2 bases, with 18 bases between. This CDR3 contains 16 residues. The CDR3 loop reads CASRRDTPELTDTQYF. The CDR3 nucleotides are TGTGCCAGCAGAAGGGACACCCCAGAACTCACAGATACGCAGTATTTT.

This chain joins TRBV27 and TRBJ2-1; 8 positions match TRBD1. J was trimmed by 7 bases and V by 1 base; bases with no gene match: 9. Germline V lookup: CDR1 MNHEY, CDR2 SMNVEV (reference sequence). CDR3 length: 16 residues. The CDR3 protein is CASSLLLSQGANEQFF. CDR3 sequence (DNA): TGTGCCAGCAGTTTATTACTGAGTCAGGGGGCAAATGAGCAGTTCTTC.

V and J are TRBV10-3 and TRBJ2-3; D is perhaps TRBD2 (6 bases). CDR3 size: 14 residues. The germline V and J ends were trimmed by 10 bases and 2 bases, with 16 bases remaining between them. Looked up from germline, CDR1 is ENHRY and CDR2 is SYGVKD. Here the CDR3 DNA reads TGTGCCACCAGATCTGGGGGGAACACAGATACGCAGTATTTT. It yields the protein CATRSGGNTDTQYF.